This T cell receptor (beta chain) was captured in a study of cytomegalovirus exposure and HLA in healthy donors. Study findings and constraints: In a later analysis, HLA-C alleles had the fewest associated TCRs, DRB1 alleles the most. An Asian-associated ancestry cluster reportedly showed fewer N-insertions than the approximately 700-donor mean in a later analysis.

It was with 60 Vbeta and 13 Jbeta primers that the PCR ran. Method: immunoSEQ multiplex PCR; TCRdb's copy keeps in-frame clones and lacks some. The sample lists some 93,000 clones; 55% to 70% were seen once. Comment on this clone: What it binds is not known.

The CDR3 has 16 residues. The ends lost 0 bases at V and 2 bases at J; junction bases unmatched: 4. Germline V gene lookup returns CDR1 LGHNA and CDR2 YSLEER. This TCR came from a boy under 18 in good health and CMV-seropositive. V and J are TRBV4-3 and TRBJ2-1; TRBD2 matches at 7 bases. Sequencing input: PBMCs. CDR3 nucleotides: TGCGCCAGCAGCCAAGATCCCCTAGCGGCCTACAATGAGCAGTTCTTC. It specifies CASSQDPLAAYNEQFF.